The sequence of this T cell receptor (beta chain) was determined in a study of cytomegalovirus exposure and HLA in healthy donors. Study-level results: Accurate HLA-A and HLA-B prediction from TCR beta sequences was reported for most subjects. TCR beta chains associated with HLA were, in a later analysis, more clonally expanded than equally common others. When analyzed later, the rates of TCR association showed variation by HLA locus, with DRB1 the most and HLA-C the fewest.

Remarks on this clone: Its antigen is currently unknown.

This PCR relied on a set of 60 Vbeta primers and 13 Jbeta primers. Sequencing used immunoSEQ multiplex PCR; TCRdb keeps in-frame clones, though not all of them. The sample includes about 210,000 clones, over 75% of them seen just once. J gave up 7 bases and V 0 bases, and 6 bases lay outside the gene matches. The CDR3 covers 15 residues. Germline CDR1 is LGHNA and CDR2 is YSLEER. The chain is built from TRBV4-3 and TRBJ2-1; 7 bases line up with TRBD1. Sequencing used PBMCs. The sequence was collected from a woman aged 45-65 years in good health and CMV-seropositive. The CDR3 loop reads CASSQEGGAYNEQFF. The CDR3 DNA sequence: TGCGCCAGCAGCCAAGAAGGGGGCGCTTATAATGAGCAGTTCTTC.